Following are 21 T cell receptor beta chains from one sample sequenced in a study of cytomegalovirus exposure and HLA in healthy donors. Researchers ran the PCR with 60 Vbeta and 13 Jbeta primers. TCRdb keeps only in-frame clones here, not all; method: immunoSEQ multiplex PCR. Of some 150,000 clones detected, approximately 78% appear once; the ten largest clones hold about 0.76%. Sequenced sample: PBMCs. These receptors were collected from a woman aged 18-29 years in good health and CMV-seronegative.

This clone was recorded once. The chain couples TRBV12-5 to TRBJ2-5, with 7 bases that match TRBD1. The CDR3 totals 16 residues. From germline, CDR1 is LGHNT and CDR2 FRNRAP. V dropped 0 bases and J dropped 6; count of bases not matched to a gene: 10. CDR3: CASGLVQREGAKTQYF. In DNA form, the CDR3 reads TGTGCTAGTGGTTTGGTACAGAGAGAGGGGGCGAAGACCCAGTACTTC.

J is TRBJ2-1 and V is TRBV7-2; 8 nucleotides agree with TRBD1. The CDR3 is 14 amino acids. Germline trimming cut 5 bases from V and 5 bases from J; bases unmatched to any gene: 5. Germline V gene sequence: CDR1 SGHTA, CDR2 FQGNSA. The CDR3 loop reads CASSRDRFDNEQFF. The CDR3 nucleotides read TGTGCCAGCAGCCGGGACAGGTTCGACAATGAGCAGTTCTTC.

The chain joins TRBV6-4 to TRBJ2-3; TRBD2 agrees at 10 bases. Germline CDR1 reads MRHNA; CDR2 reads SNTAGT. Trimming removed 3 bases from V and 3 bases from J; junction bases left unmatched: 3. CDR3 length: 15 amino acids. The CDR3 sequence: CASSDLAGGTDTQYF. CDR3 DNA sequence: TGTGCCAGCAGTGATTTAGCGGGAGGAACAGATACGCAGTATTTT.

The chain has TRBV7-9 and TRBJ1-1; 7 nucleotides agree with TRBD1. V gave up 2 bases and J gave up 5 bases; unmatched junction bases: 5. CDR1 is SEHNR and CDR2 is FQNEAQ in the germline V gene (reference sequence). CDR3 length: 14 amino acids. The chain's CDR3 is CASSLKGAYTEAFF. The CDR3 nucleotides are TGTGCCAGCAGCTTAAAGGGGGCATATACTGAAGCTTTCTTT.

This clone is a singleton in its sample. The chain recombines TRBV15 with TRBJ2-2; no clear D. Per the germline V gene, CDR1 is LNHNV and CDR2 is YYDKDF (reference sequence). The CDR3 is 13 residues long. V lost 0 bases, J lost 6 bases, and 5 bases lay in between. CDR3 DNA: TGTGCCACCAGCAGAGAGGGCGCCGGGGAGCTGTTTTTT. Its translation is CATSREGAGELFF.

The rearrangement uses TRBV9 and TRBJ2-3, with 13 bases fitting TRBD2. CDR3 length: 15 amino acids. Germline V gives CDR1 SGDLS, CDR2 YYNGEE. After removal of 3 bases from V and 6 bases from J, the junction contained 4 bases not matched to a gene. The CDR3 DNA reads TGTGCCAGCAGCGAGGGGACTAGCGGGATTGATACGCAGTATTTT. Protein product: CASSEGTSGIDTQYF. The full variable domain, completed using reference TRBV9 and TRBJ2-3, is DSGVTQTPKHLITATGQRVTLRCSPRSGDLSVYWYQQSLDQGLQFLIQYYNGEERAKGNILERFSAQQFPDLHSELNLSSLELGDSALYFCASSEGTSGIDTQYFGPGTRLTVL.

This chain links TRBV11-3 with TRBJ2-5; 7 bases line up with TRBD1. V was clipped by 5 bases and J by 6 bases; unmatched bases: 6. The V gene's germline CDR1 is SGHNT and CDR2 YENEEA. The CDR3 has 13 amino acids. CDR3 in DNA: TGTGCCAGCAGCCAGGGGGTAGGAAAGACCCAGTACTTC. Translation: CASSQGVGKTQYF.

The V and J genes are TRBV6-5 and TRBJ1-2, with 8 bases lining up with TRBD1. From germline, CDR1 is MNHEY and CDR2 SVGAGI. This CDR3 region has 15 residues. Trimming at V came to 0 bases and at J to 7 bases, leaving 7 bases not matched to a gene. The CDR3 protein is CASSYSDRGVSGYTF. The CDR3 bases are TGTGCCAGCAGTTACTCAGACAGGGGTGTATCTGGCTACACCTTC.

This rearrangement joins TRBV9 to TRBJ2-7; the D gene is possibly TRBD1 (6 bases). The CDR3 is made up of 18 amino acids. The V end lost 3 bases, the J end lost 1 base, and 23 bases lay between the germline ends. CDR1 and CDR2 (germline): SGDLS, YYNGEE. For the CDR3, the DNA is TGTGCCAGCAGCGCCGACGGAACGGACAGCGATGTTTCCTACGAGCAGTACTTC. It codes for CASSADGTDSDVSYEQYF.

The V call is TRBV20-1, the J call TRBJ1-1; D is unresolved. CDR1 is DFQATT and CDR2 is SNEGSKA in the germline V gene (reference sequence). V was pared by 3 bases and J by 5 bases, with 7 bases between. The CDR3 runs 11 residues. CDR3 region: CSASGGTEAFF. The CDR3 DNA reads as TGCAGTGCTAGTGGAGGAACTGAAGCTTTCTTT.

This sequence joins TRBV7-9 and TRBJ2-7; 7 nucleotides align to TRBD1. Germline CDR1 reads SEHNR; CDR2 reads FQNEAQ (reference sequence). The CDR3 has 15 amino acids. J was trimmed by 1 base and V by 4 bases; bases with no gene match: 7. The CDR3 region is CASSSYDRESYEQYF. The CDR3 nucleotides read TGTGCCAGCAGCTCCTACGACAGGGAGTCCTACGAGCAGTACTTC.

This chain links TRBV9 with TRBJ2-3; possibly TRBD1 for D (6 bases). Germline CDR1 is SGDLS and CDR2 is YYNGEE. Deletions cut 2 bases from V and 4 bases from J, with 17 bases between. The CDR3 sequence is 16 residues long. The CDR3 spells CASSVTGRPSPDTQYF. The CDR3 coding sequence is TGTGCCAGCAGCGTCACAGGGCGCCCATCACCAGATACGCAGTATTTT.

The V gene is TRBV28, the J gene TRBJ2-1; the D gene is possibly TRBD2 (7 bases). V dropped 7 bases and J dropped 4 bases, with 11 bases sitting between them. This CDR3 has 13 residues. Germline V gives CDR1 MDHEN, CDR2 SYDVKM. The CDR3, as DNA: TGTGCCAGCATAAGGGGGGGGTACAATGAGCAGTTCTTC. It codes for CASIRGGYNEQFF.

This clone has more than one count but fewer than ten. The chain carries TRBV10-2 and TRBJ1-6; D is unresolved. Per the germline V gene, CDR1 is WSHSY and CDR2 is SAAADI. This CDR3 contains 13 residues. Trimming removed 10 bases from V and 0 bases from J, with 7 bases in between. The CDR3 DNA sequence: TGCGCCATCAGGAGCTCCTATAATTCACCCCTCCACTTT. This sequence encodes CAIRSSYNSPLHF.

The CDR3 DNA reads TGCGCCAGCAGCCAAGGCCCGGGACTCAACACAGATACGCAGTATTTT. Translating it yields CASSQGPGLNTDTQYF. The rearrangement joins TRBV4-1 to TRBJ2-3, with D possibly TRBD2 on 6 matching bases. V lost 1 base and J 2 bases, leaving 13 bases between the germline ends. The CDR3 contains 16 residues. CDR1 MGHRA and CDR2 YSYEKL come from the germline V gene.

This clone was seen only a few times. V is TRBV28 and J is TRBJ1-4; 8 bases map to TRBD1. The CDR3 is 15 residues long. The V gene end was trimmed by 6 bases and the J gene end by 1 base; junction bases not matched to a gene: 4. CDR1 is MDHEN, CDR2 SYDVKM, per germline. In DNA, the CDR3 is TGTGCCAGCAGGAGAGACAGGGGAACTAATGAAAAACTGTTTTTT. Encoded protein: CASRRDRGTNEKLFF.

The chain combines TRBV12-5 with TRBJ2-1, with 12 bases identical to TRBD2. This CDR3 has 17 residues. The trim removed 1 base at V and 7 bases at J, leaving 8 bases unmatched. Germline loops: CDR1 LGHNT, CDR2 FRNRAP. The CDR3 reads CASGLGKLAGGKNEQFF. CDR3 bases: TGTGCTAGTGGTTTGGGAAAACTAGCGGGAGGTAAAAATGAGCAGTTCTTC.

This rearrangement joins TRBV7-2 to TRBJ2-1; D not certain. The CDR3 loop spans 14 amino acids. Trimming removed 0 bases at V and 6 bases at J, with 9 bases between. The germline V gene encodes CDR1 SGHTA and CDR2 FQGNSA. CDR3 bases: TGTGCCAGCAGCTTAGCGCCCCTGAGCAATGAGCAGTTCTTC. Amino acids: CASSLAPLSNEQFF.

This clone was detected a few times. The chain uses TRBV12-2 and TRBJ2-2; TRBD1 is taken as the D call from the table, unchecked against the DNA. TRBV12-2 is flagged as a pseudogene. The CDR3 length is 14 residues. CDR3 region: CASRHRDRERELFF. CDR3 nucleotide sequence: TGTGCAAGTCGTCACCGGGACAGGGAGCGGGAGCTGTTTTTT.

V usage is TRBV28 and J usage is TRBJ2-3; D uncertain. V was cut by 7 bases and J by 1 base, with 15 bases left in between. CDR1 and CDR2 (germline): MDHEN, SYDVKM. The CDR3 consists of 15 residues. This chain's CDR3 is CASTRPWAGTDTQYF. In DNA, the CDR3 is TGTGCCAGCACCAGACCTTGGGCAGGCACAGATACGCAGTATTTT.

In the case of this clone: The CDR3 does not close with the conserved phenylalanine or tryptophan, likely indicating a read error. The chain uses TRBV14 and TRBJ1-1; D gene ambiguous. The CDR3 is 16 residues long. Deletions cut 0 bases from V and 11 bases from J, with 22 bases between. CDR1 and CDR2 from the germline V gene are SGHDN and FVKESK. In DNA form, the CDR3 reads TGTGCCAGCAGCCAAGATGGGGTCGAAAACTCTTTGGGGGCTTTCTCT. Its translation: CASSQDGVENSLGAFS.